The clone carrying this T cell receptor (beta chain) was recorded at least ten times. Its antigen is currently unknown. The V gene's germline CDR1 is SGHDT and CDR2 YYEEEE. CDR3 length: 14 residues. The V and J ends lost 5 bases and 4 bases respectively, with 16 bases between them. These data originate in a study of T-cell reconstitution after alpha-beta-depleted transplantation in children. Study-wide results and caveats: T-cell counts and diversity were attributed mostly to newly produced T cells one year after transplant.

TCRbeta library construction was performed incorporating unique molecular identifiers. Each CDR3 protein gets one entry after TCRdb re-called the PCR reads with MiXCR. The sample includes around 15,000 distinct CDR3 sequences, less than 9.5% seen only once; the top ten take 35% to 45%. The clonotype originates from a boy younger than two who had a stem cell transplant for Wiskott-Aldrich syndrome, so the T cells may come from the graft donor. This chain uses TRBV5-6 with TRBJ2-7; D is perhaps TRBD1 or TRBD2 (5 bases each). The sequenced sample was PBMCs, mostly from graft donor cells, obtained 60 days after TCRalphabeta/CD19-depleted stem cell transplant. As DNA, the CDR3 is TGTGCCAGCAGTAGGGACCGACTACCTTACGAGCAGTACTTC. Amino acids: CASSRDRLPYEQYF.